These T cell receptor beta chains were read from a single sample in a study of cytomegalovirus exposure and HLA in healthy donors. Here immunoSEQ multiplex PCR was the method, and the copy in TCRdb shows in-frame clones only, minus some. The data show about 160,000 clones, with about 83% seen just once and 0.75% to 0.95% held by the top ten. The specimen sequenced was PBMCs. These TCRs come from a woman in her thirties in good health and CMV-seronegative. CDR3s leave out the opening cysteine and the closing phenylalanine or tryptophan. The D gene is left open where the match is weak. Clone size, where shown, is once, few, many, or a class for clones that have expanded.

- 11 - TRBV2 - ASSDSPFYEQY
- 13 TRBJ1-4 TRBV11-1 - ASSLVAEDREKLF
- 9 TRBJ2-1 TRBV20-1 - SARDRGEQF
- 9 TRBJ2-1 TRBV11-2 - ASSATGEQF
- 13 TRBJ2-7 TRBV5-1 - ASSLADSLAYEQY
- 11 TRBJ1-2 TRBV5-1 - ASSPWGGKGYT
- 13 TRBJ2-7 TRBV14 TRBD2 ASSFLAGGDYEQY
- 13 TRBJ2-1 TRBV27 TRBD1 ASSSRTGIGNEQF
once 14 TRBJ1-5 TRBV7-2 TRBD1 ASSLGSQGAGQPQH
- 11 TRBJ1-1 TRBV7-2 - ASSLAGNTEAF
- 13 TRBJ1-4 TRBV19 - ASSIYLNRDEKLF
- 14 TRBJ2-1 TRBV9 - ASSVGSGSTSDEQF
- 13 TRBJ2-7 TRBV30 TRBD2 AWGGGAGTAYEQY
- 15 TRBJ2-7 TRBV27 TRBD1 ASSLRPMGQGPYEQY
- 13 TRBJ1-1 TRBV18 TRBD1 ASSLGQGANTEAF